This T cell receptor (beta chain) was identified in a study of blood T cell repertoires in COVID-19 (dated by TCRdb to between 2020 and 2021). Broadly, across the study: The collaborator samples originated in the United States, Italy and Spain and spanned the acute and convalescent phases of COVID-19. The material from the prospective study consisted of cDNA or gDNA derived from T cells, B-cell-depleted T cells, or PBMCs. Where available, HLA class I and class II types were obtained from metadata supplied by the sample provider rather than from assay-based typing. The sample metadata nearly always contained a de-identified subject ID, COVID-19 status, age in years and sex. The dataset comprised deeply sampled blood TCRbeta repertoires from subjects exposed to, actively infected with, or recovered from COVID-19. The samples were drawn from the first 160 participants of the ongoing ImmuneRACE study and from some 1,300 subjects provided by 6 global collaborators. The repertoires were made available in a free public database intended to serve as a resource for research on the immune response to SARS-CoV-2.

Comments on this clone: The antigen this receptor binds is unknown. No much larger clonotype is one base removed from it; base qualities were not supplied.

TCRbeta CDR3 regions were amplified from genomic DNA using the immunoSEQ Assay, a bias-controlled multiplex PCR. Turning to the authors' computational methods: Within the assay, amplification of reference gene primers was used to estimate how many nucleated cells each sample contained. To quantify the absolute abundance of each unique TCRbeta CDR3 rearrangement, sequence reads were collapsed and filtered. For each sample, productive Simpson clonality was calculated as the square root of Simpson's diversity index across productive rearrangements. TCRdb obtained this table from immuneACCESS and retained in-frame rearrangements with V and J assigned. These tables miss some clones; where compared with another copy, unresolved V genes account for less than half of the shortfall, and the remainder is unexplained. For V, J and clone size, that table is used; D and trimming come from the DNA. Within this sample are roughly 120,000 clones, with 79% of them counted one time only. Jointly, the top ten make up almost 4% of the sample.

Counted from cysteine to phenylalanine, this CDR3 has 12 amino acids. Only CDR3 DNA is held: 36 bases, read in frame from base 1. V loses 2 bases, J loses 7 bases, and the germline ends lie 7 bases apart. Sequences SNHLY (CDR1) and FYNNEI (CDR2) are obtained from the germline V gene. Study-wide conclusions, independent of this receptor: The amount of clinical and demographic metadata varied by source and participant and was provided uncurated.

Collaborating institutions collected whole blood in K2EDTA tubes following their own protocols. For TCRbeta analysis, collaborators shipped samples as frozen whole blood, isolated PBMCs, or DNA extracted from either of those sample types. This clonotype was obtained from a woman at least 80 years old with acute or convalescent COVID-19. Sequencing used peripheral blood. The rearranged segments are TRBV2 and TRBJ2-3, with TRBD2 perhaps the D gene, on 6 matching bases. The sequenced DNA: TGTGCCAGCAGTGAACGGGGGAATACGCAGTATTTT. This sequence encodes CASSERGNTQYF.